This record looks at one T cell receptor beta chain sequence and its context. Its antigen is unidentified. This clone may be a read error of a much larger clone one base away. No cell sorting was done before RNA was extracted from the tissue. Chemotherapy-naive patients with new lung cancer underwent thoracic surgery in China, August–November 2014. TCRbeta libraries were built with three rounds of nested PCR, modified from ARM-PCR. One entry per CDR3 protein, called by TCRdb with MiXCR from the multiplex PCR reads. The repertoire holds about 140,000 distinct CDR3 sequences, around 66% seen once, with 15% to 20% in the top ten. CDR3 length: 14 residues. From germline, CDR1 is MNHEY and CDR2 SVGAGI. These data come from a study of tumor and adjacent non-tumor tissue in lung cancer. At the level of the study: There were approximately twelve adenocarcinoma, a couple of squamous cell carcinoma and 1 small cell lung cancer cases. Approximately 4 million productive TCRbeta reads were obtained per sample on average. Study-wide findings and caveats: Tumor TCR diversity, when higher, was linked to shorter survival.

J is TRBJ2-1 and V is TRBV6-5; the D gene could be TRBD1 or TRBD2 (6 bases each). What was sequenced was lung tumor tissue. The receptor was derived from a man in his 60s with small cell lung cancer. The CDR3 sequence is CANSYRVGGNEQFF. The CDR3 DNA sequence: TGTGCCAACAGTTACAGGGTGGGAGGCAATGAGCAGTTCTTC.